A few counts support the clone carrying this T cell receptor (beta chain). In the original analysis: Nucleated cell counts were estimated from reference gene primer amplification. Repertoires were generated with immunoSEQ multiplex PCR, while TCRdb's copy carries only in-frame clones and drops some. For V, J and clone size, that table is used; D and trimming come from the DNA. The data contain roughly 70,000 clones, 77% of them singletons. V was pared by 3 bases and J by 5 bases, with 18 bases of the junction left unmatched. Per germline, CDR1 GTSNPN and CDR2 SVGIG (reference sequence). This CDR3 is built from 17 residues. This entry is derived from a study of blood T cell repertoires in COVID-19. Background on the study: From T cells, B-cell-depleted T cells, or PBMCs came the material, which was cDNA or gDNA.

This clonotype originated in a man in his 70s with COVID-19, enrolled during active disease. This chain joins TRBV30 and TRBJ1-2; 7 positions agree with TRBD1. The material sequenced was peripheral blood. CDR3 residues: CAWRGGGFGGRTYGYTF. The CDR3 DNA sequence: TGTGCCTGGAGAGGGGGCGGTTTCGGGGGCCGGACATATGGCTACACCTTC.